Listed here are 25 T cell receptor beta chains from one sample, sequenced in a study of CD8+ T cells in alopecia areata. Extracted RNA was reverse transcribed into cDNA, the sequencing template. Only in-frame clones appear in the TCRdb table, and some are missing; sequencing was by immunoSEQ multiplex PCR. Of about 150,000 clones listed, around 62% were seen once; the top ten hold 36%. Sequencing input: CD8+ T cells sorted from blood. These receptors were obtained from a human donor in good health.

The gene calls are TRBV11-2 and TRBJ2-1; D may be TRBD2 (7 bases). V was trimmed by 8 bases and J by 5 bases, leaving 16 bases between them. The germline gives CDR1 SGHAT, CDR2 FQNNGV. This CDR3 is built from 14 residues. DNA of the CDR3: TGTGCCAGCGGGGGGGCCAACTACAACAATGAGCAGTTCTTC. Protein product: CASGGANYNNEQFF.

This clone was seen a single time. The chain couples TRBV25-1 to TRBJ2-1; D gene uncertain. In germline, CDR1 is MGHDK, CDR2 SYGVNS. V dropped 1 base and J dropped 4 bases, with 8 bases sitting between them. This CDR3 comprises 14 residues. The CDR3 protein is CASSEWVDYNEQFF. The CDR3 region has the DNA TGTGCCAGCAGTGAATGGGTCGATTACAATGAGCAGTTCTTC.

The chain combines TRBV27 with TRBJ2-5; 9 bases are shared with TRBD2. With 6 bases clipped from V and 4 bases from J, the junction kept 9 bases outside the gene matches. Per the germline V gene, CDR1 is MNHEY and CDR2 is SMNVEV (reference sequence). The CDR3 totals 15 residues. CDR3 DNA: TGTGCCAGCAGCCTTAGCGGGAGAAGTGGAGAGACCCAGTACTTC. Protein product: CASSLSGRSGETQYF.

The rearrangement uses TRBV27 and TRBJ1-1, with D perhaps TRBD1 (6 bases). Looked up from germline, CDR1 is MNHEY and CDR2 is SMNVEV (reference sequence). The CDR3 has 13 amino acids. With 2 bases removed from V and 6 bases from J, the gap between germline ends came to 10 bases. The CDR3 nucleotides are TGTGCCAGCAGTTTACTTACAGGGTCTGAAGCTTTCTTT. This gives the protein CASSLLTGSEAFF.

This clone was seen a single time. This chain connects TRBV6-4 to TRBJ2-5, with D unclear. The CDR3 sequence is 13 residues long. CDR1 and CDR2 (germline): MRHNA, SNTAGT. V was pared by 0 bases and J by 4 bases, with 6 bases between. The CDR3 nucleotides are TGTGCCAGCAGTGACTCGGACGGAGAGACCCAGTACTTC. Translated: CASSDSDGETQYF.

This clone turned up a few times. V usage is TRBV23-1 and J usage is TRBJ2-1; 7 bases fit TRBD1. TRBV23-1 carries the ORF label, with uncertain function. V lost 3 bases and J lost 1; bases outside the gene matches: 9. This CDR3 has 17 residues. CDR3 DNA sequence: TGCGCCAGCAGTCAGTACAGGGGCAGGTGGTCCTACAATGAGCAGTTCTTC. Amino acid sequence: CASSQYRGRWSYNEQFF.

For the CDR3, the DNA is TGCAGCGTTGAAGATCCGGGACGGGTGGGGACCGGGGAGCTGTTTTTT. Translation: CSVEDPGRVGTGELFF. The V gene is TRBV29-1, the J gene TRBJ2-2; D possibly uses TRBD1 or TRBD2 (5 bases each). The CDR3 sequence is 16 residues long. V lost 0 bases and J 5 bases, leaving 16 bases between the germline ends. Germline-derived CDR1 and CDR2 are SQVTM and ANQGSEA.

The rearrangement uses TRBV5-6 and TRBJ1-2, with D perhaps TRBD1 (6 bases). The CDR3 spans 13 residues. The V gene lost 3 bases and the J gene lost 5 bases, with 11 bases spanning the gap. Germline lookup yields CDR1 SGHDT and CDR2 YYEEEE. CDR3 amino acids: CASSSDRKYGYTF. The DNA of the CDR3 is TGTGCCAGCAGCTCCGACAGGAAGTATGGCTACACCTTC.

This clone occurred a few times. V gene TRBV5-6 combines with J gene TRBJ2-7, with no clear D. The CDR3 runs 13 residues. Trimming removed 5 bases at V and 3 bases at J, with 12 bases between. Germline lookup yields CDR1 SGHDT and CDR2 YYEEEE. CDR3: CASSPYPNYEQYF. In DNA, the CDR3 is TGTGCCAGCAGTCCGTACCCAAACTACGAGCAGTACTTC. The whole variable domain, filled in from reference TRBV5-6 and TRBJ2-7, reads DAGVTQSPTHLIKTRGQQVTLRCSPKSGHDTVSWYQQALGQGPQFIFQYYEEEERQRGNFPDRFSGHQFPNYSSELNVNALLLGDSALYLCASSPYPNYEQYFGPGTRLTVT.

The chain has TRBV28 and TRBJ2-1; 8 nucleotides align to TRBD1. Trimming removed 2 bases from V and 5 bases from J; junction bases left unmatched: 5. The CDR3 is 15 amino acids. Per the germline V gene, CDR1 is MDHEN and CDR2 is SYDVKM. CDR3 region: CASSLGTGGNNEQFF. The CDR3 DNA reads TGTGCCAGCAGTTTAGGTACAGGGGGGAACAATGAGCAGTTCTTC.

This clone has just a few counts. The chain joins TRBV2 to TRBJ2-2; no clear D gene. Trimming left V 8 bases short and J 1 base short, with 8 bases between. This CDR3 spans 13 amino acids. Germline V gene data show CDR1 as SNHLY and CDR2 as FYNNEI. The CDR3 DNA follows: TGTGCCAGCGAACAACTGAACACCGGGGAGCTGTTTTTT. It translates to CASEQLNTGELFF.

The J gene is TRBJ2-7, the V gene TRBV27; D tentatively reads TRBD1 or TRBD2 (5 bases each). This CDR3 contains 11 residues. V dropped 5 bases and J dropped 6 bases, with 8 bases sitting between them. Germline values: CDR1 MNHEY, CDR2 SMNVEV (reference sequence). The CDR3 reads CASSGGVEQYF. The CDR3 DNA reads TGTGCCAGCAGTGGGGGTGTCGAGCAGTACTTC.

The rearrangement joins TRBV30 to TRBJ2-1; 7 nucleotides match TRBD1. Trimming cost V 5 bases and J 8 bases; bases outside gene matches: 9. This CDR3 spans 13 amino acids. The germline V gene encodes CDR1 GTSNPN and CDR2 SVGIG (reference sequence). The CDR3 DNA reads as TGTGCCTGGGCCTCTGGGACAGTCCATGAGCAGTTCTTC. As protein: CAWASGTVHEQFF. The variable domain in full, completed from reference TRBV30 and TRBJ2-1, reads SQTIHQWPATLVQPVGSPLSLECTVEGTSNPNLYWYRQAAGRGLQLLFYSVGIGQISSEVPQNLSASRPQDRQFILSSKKLLLSDSGFYLCAWASGTVHEQFFGPGTRLTVL.

The chain employs TRBV13 and TRBJ2-3; 11 bases map to TRBD2. CDR3 length: 16 amino acids. Germline values: CDR1 PRHDT, CDR2 FYEKMQ (reference sequence). Trimming cost V 5 bases and J 5 bases; bases outside gene matches: 9. CDR3 protein: CASSAPSGRREDTQYF. The CDR3 DNA sequence: TGTGCCAGCAGCGCCCCTAGCGGGAGGAGGGAAGATACGCAGTATTTT.

The chain joins TRBV6-5 to TRBJ1-1; 8 bases are shared with TRBD1. The CDR3 runs 14 residues. V trimming: 2 bases; J trimming: 5 bases; junction bases outside the gene matches: 4. CDR1 and CDR2 (germline): MNHEY, SVGAGI. CDR3 nucleotides: TGTGCCAGCAGTTACGCAGGGGGCCGTACTGAAGCTTTCTTT. Protein product: CASSYAGGRTEAFF.

The chain uses TRBV11-1 and TRBJ1-2, with a weak D call TRBD1 (6 bases). CDR3 length: 15 residues. The germline V gene has CDR1 SGHAT and CDR2 FQDESV (reference sequence). Deletions cut 5 bases from V and 2 bases from J, with 15 bases between. The CDR3 DNA sequence: TGTGCCAGCAGCCAGGGGACAATACCCAACTATGGCTACACCTTC. Translation: CASSQGTIPNYGYTF.

This clone has just a few counts. The chain couples TRBV25-1 to TRBJ2-1; D is possibly TRBD2 (5 bases). The CDR3 runs 15 residues. Germline-derived CDR1 and CDR2 are MGHDK and SYGVNS. V dropped 6 bases and J dropped 6 bases, with 18 bases sitting between them. This CDR3 is CASSPMLRVGNEQFF. The CDR3 region has the DNA TGTGCCAGCAGCCCCATGTTGAGGGTAGGCAATGAGCAGTTCTTC.

This chain connects TRBV13 to TRBJ2-7, with D tentatively TRBD2 (6 bases). Germline V gives CDR1 PRHDT, CDR2 FYEKMQ (reference sequence). The CDR3 consists of 17 residues. The V and J ends lost 0 bases and 2 bases respectively, with 17 bases between them. The CDR3 nucleotides read TGTGCCAGCAGCTTAGGATTGTACGGCGGGAAGACCTACGAGCAGTACTTC. Translation: CASSLGLYGGKTYEQYF.

The chain carries TRBV15 and TRBJ2-1; D gene unclear. V lost 5 bases to trimming and J lost 0 bases, with 8 bases between them. CDR1 is LNHNV and CDR2 is YYDKDF in the germline V gene (reference sequence). CDR3 length equals 14 residues. CDR3 in amino acids: CATSEESSYNEQFF. CDR3 in DNA: TGTGCCACCAGCGAGGAAAGCTCCTACAATGAGCAGTTCTTC. The full variable domain, in which reference TRBV15 and TRBJ2-1 provide the parts outside the CDR3, is DAMVIQNPRYQVTQFGKPVTLSCSQTLNHNVMYWYQQKSSQAPKLLFHYYDKDFNNEADTPDNFQSRRPNTSFCFLDIRSPGLGDTAMYLCATSEESSYNEQFFGPGTRLTVL.

The CDR3 region has the DNA TGTGCCAGCAGCTTACCCTCCTACGAGCAGTACTTC. Translation gives CASSLPSYEQYF. J is TRBJ2-7 and V is TRBV7-2; D unclear. Trimming took 2 bases from V and 0 from J, leaving 2 bases between them. The length of the CDR3 is 12 residues. Germline CDR1 is SGHTA and CDR2 is FQGNSA.

This clone appeared once. The chain joins TRBV29-1 to TRBJ2-7; TRBD1 agrees at 8 bases. The CDR3 is 16 amino acids. CDR1 is SQVTM and CDR2 is ANQGSEA in the germline V gene. The J segment lost 2 bases and the V segment lost 1 base, leaving 10 bases of the junction unmatched. CDR3 coding DNA: TGCAGCGTTGAAGGGCTACCCGACAGGGGAACCTACGAGCAGTACTTC. It codes for CSVEGLPDRGTYEQYF.

Here the CDR3 reads CASSQVWGNSYEQYF. The CDR3 coding sequence is TGCGCCAGCAGCCAAGTGTGGGGCAACTCCTACGAGCAGTACTTC. The V call is TRBV4-1, the J call TRBJ2-7, with D maybe TRBD1 (5 bases). The CDR3 loop spans 15 amino acids. The V gene lost 1 base and the J gene lost 0 bases, with 10 bases spanning the gap. CDR1 and CDR2 (germline): MGHRA, YSYEKL.

This chain uses TRBV6-5 with TRBJ1-2; TRBD1 is a possible D gene (5 bases). The CDR3 sequence is 14 residues long. In germline, CDR1 is MNHEY, CDR2 SVGAGI. V lost 5 bases and J 7 bases, leaving 17 bases between the germline ends. CDR3: CASSLRGPGSGYTF. The CDR3 DNA reads as TGTGCCAGCAGTCTACGGGGACCGGGATCTGGCTACACCTTC.

This rearrangement joins TRBV6-5 to TRBJ2-1; the match to TRBD1 covers 9 bases. The CDR3 covers 15 residues. Unmatched junction bases numbered 4, after V lost 5 bases and J lost 2 bases. CDR1 is MNHEY, CDR2 SVGAGI, per germline. CDR3 loop: CASSKTGGTYNEQFF. CDR3 sequence (DNA): TGTGCCAGCAGTAAAACAGGGGGCACCTACAATGAGCAGTTCTTC.

The chain couples TRBV14 to TRBJ1-5; D is possibly TRBD1 (5 bases). Germline loops: CDR1 SGHDN, CDR2 FVKESK. Between the trimmed V and J ends, which lost 4 bases and 1 base, there was a span of 8 bases. The CDR3 extends over 14 amino acids. The CDR3 region has the DNA TGTGCCAGCAGCCTGGCAGGGAGCAATCAGCCCCAGCATTTT. It encodes CASSLAGSNQPQHF.